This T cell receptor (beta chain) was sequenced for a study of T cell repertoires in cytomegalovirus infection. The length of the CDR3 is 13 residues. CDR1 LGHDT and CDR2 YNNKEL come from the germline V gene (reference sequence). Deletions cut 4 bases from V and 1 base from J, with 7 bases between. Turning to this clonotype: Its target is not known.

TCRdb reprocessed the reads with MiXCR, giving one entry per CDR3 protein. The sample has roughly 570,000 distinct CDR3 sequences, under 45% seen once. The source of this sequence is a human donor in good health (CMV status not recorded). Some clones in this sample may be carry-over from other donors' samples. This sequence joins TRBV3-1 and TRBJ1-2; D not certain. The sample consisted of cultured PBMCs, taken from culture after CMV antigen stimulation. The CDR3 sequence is CASSRDGNYGYTF. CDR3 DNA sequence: TGTGCCAGCAGCCGTGACGGTAACTATGGCTACACCTTC.